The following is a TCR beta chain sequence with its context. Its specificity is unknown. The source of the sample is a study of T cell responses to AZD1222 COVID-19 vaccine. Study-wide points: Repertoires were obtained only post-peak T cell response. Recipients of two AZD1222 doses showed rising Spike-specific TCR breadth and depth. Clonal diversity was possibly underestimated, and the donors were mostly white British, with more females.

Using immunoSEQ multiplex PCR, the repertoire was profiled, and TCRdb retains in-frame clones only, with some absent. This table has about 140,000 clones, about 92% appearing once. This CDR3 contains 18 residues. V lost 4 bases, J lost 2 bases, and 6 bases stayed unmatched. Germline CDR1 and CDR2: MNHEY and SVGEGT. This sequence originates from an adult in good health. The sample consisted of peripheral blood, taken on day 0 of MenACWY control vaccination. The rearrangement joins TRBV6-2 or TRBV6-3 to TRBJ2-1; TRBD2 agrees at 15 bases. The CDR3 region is CASSWTGLAGGTYNEQFF. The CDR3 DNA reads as TGTGCCAGCAGTTGGACGGGACTAGCGGGAGGTACCTACAATGAGCAGTTCTTC.